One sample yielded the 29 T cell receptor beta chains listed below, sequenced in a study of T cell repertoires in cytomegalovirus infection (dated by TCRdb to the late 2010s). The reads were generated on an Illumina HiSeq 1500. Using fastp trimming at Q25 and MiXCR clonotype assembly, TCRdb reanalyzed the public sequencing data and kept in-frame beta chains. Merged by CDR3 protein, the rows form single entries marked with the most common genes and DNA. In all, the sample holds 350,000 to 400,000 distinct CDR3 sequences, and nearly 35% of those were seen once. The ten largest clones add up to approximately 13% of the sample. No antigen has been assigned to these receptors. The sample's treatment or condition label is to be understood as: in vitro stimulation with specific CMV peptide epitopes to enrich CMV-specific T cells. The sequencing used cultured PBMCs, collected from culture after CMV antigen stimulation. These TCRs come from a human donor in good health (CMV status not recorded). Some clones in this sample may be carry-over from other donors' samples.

The DNA of the CDR3 is TGTGCCAGCAGCCCCGGACCCGCGGTGGATACGCAGTATTTT. Residues: CASSPGPAVDTQYF. This rearrangement joins TRBV11-3 to TRBJ2-3; D remains unclear. The CDR3 length is 14 residues. Trimming cost V 5 bases and J 6 bases, with 15 bases left between them. The germline CDR1 and CDR2 sequences are SGHNT and YENEEA.

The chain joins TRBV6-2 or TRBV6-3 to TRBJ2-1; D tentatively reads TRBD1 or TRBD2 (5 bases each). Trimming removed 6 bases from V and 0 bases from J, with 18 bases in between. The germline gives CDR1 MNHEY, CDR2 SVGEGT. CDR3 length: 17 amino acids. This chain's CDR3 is CASSNRRSTSSYNEQFF. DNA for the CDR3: TGTGCCAGCAGCAACAGGCGGAGTACTAGCTCCTACAATGAGCAGTTCTTC.

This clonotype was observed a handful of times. The CDR3 is CASKKSRLNTEAFF. CDR3 in DNA: TGTGCCAGCAAGAAGTCAAGATTGAACACTGAAGCTTTCTTT. V gene TRBV2 combines with J gene TRBJ1-1; D is undetermined. The germline CDR1 and CDR2 sequences are SNHLY and FYNNEI. The ends were cut back, 7 bases at V and 0 bases at J, with 12 bases in the middle. The CDR3 covers 14 residues.

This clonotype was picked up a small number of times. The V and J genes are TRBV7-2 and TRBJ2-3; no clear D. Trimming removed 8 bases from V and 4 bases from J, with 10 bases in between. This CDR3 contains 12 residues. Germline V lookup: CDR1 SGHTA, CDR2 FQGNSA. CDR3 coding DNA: TGTGCCAGCTCCAACGAGGCAGATACGCAGTATTTT. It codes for CASSNEADTQYF. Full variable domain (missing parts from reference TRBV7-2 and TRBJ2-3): GAGVSQSPSNKVTEKGKDVELRCDPISGHTALYWYRQSLGQGLEFLIYFQGNSAPDKSGLPSDRFSAERTGGSVSTLTIQRTQQEDSAVYLCASSNEADTQYFGPGTRLTVL.

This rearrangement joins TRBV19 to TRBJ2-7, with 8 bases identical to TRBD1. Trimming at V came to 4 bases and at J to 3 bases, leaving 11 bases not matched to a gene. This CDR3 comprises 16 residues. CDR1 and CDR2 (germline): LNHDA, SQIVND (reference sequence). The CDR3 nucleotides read TGTGCCAGTAGTAGCCCCCGGACAGGGACCGTCTACGAGCAGTACTTC. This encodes CASSSPRTGTVYEQYF.

CDR3 sequence (DNA): TGTGCCAGCAGCTTACGTTACGGAAAAACCTCGTACGAGCAGTACGTC. Protein: CASSLRYGKTSYEQYV. The chain employs TRBV11-2 and TRBJ2-7; D remains unclear. The germline gives CDR1 SGHAT, CDR2 FQNNGV. CDR3 length: 16 amino acids. Trimming removed 2 bases from V and 4 bases from J, with 18 bases in between.

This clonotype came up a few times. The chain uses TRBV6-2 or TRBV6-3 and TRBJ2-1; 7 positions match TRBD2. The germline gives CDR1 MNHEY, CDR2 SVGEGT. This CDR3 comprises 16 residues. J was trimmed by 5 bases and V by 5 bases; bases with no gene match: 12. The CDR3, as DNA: TGTGCCAGCAGTCCCACCGCGGGAGCCCTCAACAATGAGCAGTTCTTC. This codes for CASSPTAGALNNEQFF.

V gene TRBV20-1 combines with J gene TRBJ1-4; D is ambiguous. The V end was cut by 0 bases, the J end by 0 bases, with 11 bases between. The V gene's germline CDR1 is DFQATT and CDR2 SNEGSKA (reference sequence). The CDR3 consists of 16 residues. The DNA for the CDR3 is TGCAGTGCTAGAGATTTCCAGGCAGCAACTAATGAAAAACTGTTTTTT. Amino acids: CSARDFQAATNEKLFF.

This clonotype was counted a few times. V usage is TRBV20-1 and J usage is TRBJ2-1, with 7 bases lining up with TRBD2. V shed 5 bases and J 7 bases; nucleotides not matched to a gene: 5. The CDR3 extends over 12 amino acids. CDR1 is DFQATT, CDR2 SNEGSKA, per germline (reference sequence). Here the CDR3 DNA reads TGCAGTGCTCGATGGACTAGTAATGAGCAGTTCTTC. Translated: CSARWTSNEQFF.

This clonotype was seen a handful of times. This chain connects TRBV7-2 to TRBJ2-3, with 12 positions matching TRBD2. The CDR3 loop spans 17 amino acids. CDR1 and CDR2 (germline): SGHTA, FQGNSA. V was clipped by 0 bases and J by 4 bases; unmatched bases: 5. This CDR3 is CASSLASSGRGPDTQYF. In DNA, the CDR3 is TGTGCCAGCAGCTTAGCCTCTAGCGGGAGGGGGCCAGATACGCAGTATTTT.

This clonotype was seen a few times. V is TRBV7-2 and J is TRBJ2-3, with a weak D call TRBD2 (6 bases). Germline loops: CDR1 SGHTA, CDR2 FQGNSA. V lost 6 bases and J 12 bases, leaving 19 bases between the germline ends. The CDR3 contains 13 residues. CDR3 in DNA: TGTGCCAGCAGTCCGATGGGACTCGCTCTCCAGTATTTT. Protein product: CASSPMGLALQYF. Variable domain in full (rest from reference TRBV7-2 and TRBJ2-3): GAGVSQSPSNKVTEKGKDVELRCDPISGHTALYWYRQSLGQGLEFLIYFQGNSAPDKSGLPSDRFSAERTGGSVSTLTIQRTQQEDSAVYLCASSPMGLALQYFGPGTRLTVL.

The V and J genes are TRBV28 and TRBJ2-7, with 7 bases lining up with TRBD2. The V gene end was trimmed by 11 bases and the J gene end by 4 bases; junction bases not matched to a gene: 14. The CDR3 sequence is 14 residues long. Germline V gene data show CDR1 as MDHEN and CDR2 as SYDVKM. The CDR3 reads CASKLGGSSYEQYF. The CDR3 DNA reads TGTGCCTCAAAACTGGGCGGGAGTTCGTACGAGCAGTACTTC.

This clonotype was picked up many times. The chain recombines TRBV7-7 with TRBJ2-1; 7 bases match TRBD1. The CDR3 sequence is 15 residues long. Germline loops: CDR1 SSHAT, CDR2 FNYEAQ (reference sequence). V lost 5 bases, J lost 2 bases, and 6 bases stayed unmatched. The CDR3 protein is CASSHRDSTYNEQFF. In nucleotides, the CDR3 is TGTGCCAGCAGCCACCGGGACAGTACCTACAATGAGCAGTTCTTC.

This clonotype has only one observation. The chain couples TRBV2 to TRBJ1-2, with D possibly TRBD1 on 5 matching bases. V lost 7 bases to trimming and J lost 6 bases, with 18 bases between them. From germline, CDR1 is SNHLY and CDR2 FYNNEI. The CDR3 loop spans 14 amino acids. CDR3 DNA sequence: TGTGCCAGCAACAAAATGGGGCAAGACGATGGCTACACCTTC. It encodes CASNKMGQDDGYTF.

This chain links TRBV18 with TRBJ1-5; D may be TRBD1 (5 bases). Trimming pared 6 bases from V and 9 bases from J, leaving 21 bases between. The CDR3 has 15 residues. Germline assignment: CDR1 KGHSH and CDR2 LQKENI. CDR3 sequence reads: CASSPGRVEVAPQHF. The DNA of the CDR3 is TGTGCCAGCTCGCCAGGGCGGGTGGAAGTAGCGCCCCAGCATTTT.

The CDR3 spells CASSFHAGGAYNEQFF. The CDR3 DNA follows: TGTGCCAGCAGTTTCCATGCGGGAGGTGCCTACAATGAGCAGTTCTTC. The chain joins TRBV12-3 or TRBV12-4 to TRBJ2-1; TRBD2 agrees at 8 bases. There are 16 residues in the CDR3. V was pared by 3 bases and J by 2 bases, with 6 bases of the junction left unmatched.

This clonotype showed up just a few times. The CDR3 reads CASGPNSYNEQFF. The DNA of the CDR3 is TGTGCCAGCGGACCAAACTCCTACAATGAGCAGTTCTTC. The V and J genes are TRBV28 and TRBJ2-1; D gene uncertain. Looked up from germline, CDR1 is MDHEN and CDR2 is SYDVKM. CDR3 length: 13 residues. Trimming shortened V by 8 bases and J by 0 bases, and 8 bases separated the two germline ends. Full variable domain (outside the CDR3, taken from reference TRBV28 and TRBJ2-1): DVKVTQSSRYLVKRTGEKVFLECVQDMDHENMFWYRQDPGLGLRLIYFSYDVKMKEKGDIPEGYSVSREKKERFSLILESASTNQTSMYLCASGPNSYNEQFFGPGTRLTVL.

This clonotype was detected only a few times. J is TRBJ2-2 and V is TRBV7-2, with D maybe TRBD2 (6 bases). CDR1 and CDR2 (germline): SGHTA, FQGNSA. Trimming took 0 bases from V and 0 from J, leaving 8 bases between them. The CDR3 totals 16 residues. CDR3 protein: CASSLASSANTGELFF. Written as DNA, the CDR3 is TGTGCCAGCAGCTTAGCATCTAGCGCGAACACCGGGGAGCTGTTTTTT. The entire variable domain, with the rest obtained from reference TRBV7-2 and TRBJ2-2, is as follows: GAGVSQSPSNKVTEKGKDVELRCDPISGHTALYWYRQSLGQGLEFLIYFQGNSAPDKSGLPSDRFSAERTGGSVSTLTIQRTQQEDSAVYLCASSLASSANTGELFFGEGSRLTVL.

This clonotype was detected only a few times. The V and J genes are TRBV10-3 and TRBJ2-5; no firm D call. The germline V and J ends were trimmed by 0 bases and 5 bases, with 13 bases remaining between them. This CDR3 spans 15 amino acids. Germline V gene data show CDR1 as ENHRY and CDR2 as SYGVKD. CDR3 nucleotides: TGTGCCATCAGTGAGTCAGTTAGCCAGAGGGAGACCCAGTACTTC. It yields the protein CAISESVSQRETQYF.

The CDR3 here is CASSNRAITEAFF. The CDR3 DNA reads as TGTGCCAGCAGCAACCGGGCCATCACTGAAGCTTTCTTT. The genes are TRBV7-2 and TRBJ1-1; no clear D gene. The ends were cut back, 5 bases at V and 4 bases at J, with 11 bases in the middle. Per germline, CDR1 SGHTA and CDR2 FQGNSA. There are 13 residues in the CDR3.

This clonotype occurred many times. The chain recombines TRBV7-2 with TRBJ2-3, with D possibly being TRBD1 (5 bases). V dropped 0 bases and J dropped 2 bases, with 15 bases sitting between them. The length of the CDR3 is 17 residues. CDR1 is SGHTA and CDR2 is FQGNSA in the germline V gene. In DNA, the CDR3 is TGTGCCAGCAGCTTAGCGGGGCTATTCCCACACACAGATACGCAGTATTTT. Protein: CASSLAGLFPHTDTQYF.

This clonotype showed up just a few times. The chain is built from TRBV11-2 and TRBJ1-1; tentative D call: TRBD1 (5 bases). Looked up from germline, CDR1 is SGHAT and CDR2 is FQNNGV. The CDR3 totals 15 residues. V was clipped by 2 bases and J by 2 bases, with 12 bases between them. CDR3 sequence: CASSLLGVRNTEAFF. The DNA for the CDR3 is TGTGCCAGCAGCTTATTGGGGGTGAGAAACACTGAAGCTTTCTTT.

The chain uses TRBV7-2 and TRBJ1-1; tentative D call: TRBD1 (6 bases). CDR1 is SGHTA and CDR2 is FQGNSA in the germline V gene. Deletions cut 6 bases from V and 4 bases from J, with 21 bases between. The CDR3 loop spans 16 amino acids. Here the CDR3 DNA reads TGTGCCAGCAGACCCCCCCTCCGGGGGCAGGGCACTGAAGCTTTCTTT. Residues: CASRPPLRGQGTEAFF.

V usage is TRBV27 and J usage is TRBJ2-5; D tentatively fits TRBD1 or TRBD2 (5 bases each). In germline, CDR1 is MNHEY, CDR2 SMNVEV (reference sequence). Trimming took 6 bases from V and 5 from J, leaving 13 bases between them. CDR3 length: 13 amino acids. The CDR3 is CASRLSWGETQYF. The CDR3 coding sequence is TGTGCCAGCAGACTGAGCTGGGGGGAGACCCAGTACTTC.

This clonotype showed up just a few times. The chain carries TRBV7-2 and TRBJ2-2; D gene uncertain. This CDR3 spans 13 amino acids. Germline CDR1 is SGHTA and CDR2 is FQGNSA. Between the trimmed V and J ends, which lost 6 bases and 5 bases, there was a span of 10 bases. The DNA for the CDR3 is TGTGCCAGCAGGCTTGACTTGACCGGGGAGCTGTTTTTT. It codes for CASRLDLTGELFF.

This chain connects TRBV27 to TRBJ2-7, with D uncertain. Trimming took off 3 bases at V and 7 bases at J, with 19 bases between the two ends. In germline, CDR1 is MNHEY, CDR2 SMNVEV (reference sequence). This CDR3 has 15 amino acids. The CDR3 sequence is CASSFWKPGLQEQYF. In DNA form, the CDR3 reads TGTGCCAGCAGTTTTTGGAAGCCAGGCCTACAAGAGCAGTACTTC.

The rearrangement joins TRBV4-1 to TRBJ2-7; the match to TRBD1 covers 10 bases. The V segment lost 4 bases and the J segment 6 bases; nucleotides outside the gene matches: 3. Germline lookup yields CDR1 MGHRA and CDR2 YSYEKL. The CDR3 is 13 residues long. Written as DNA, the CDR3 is TGCGCCAGCAGCCCGGGACAGGGGAGCGAGCAGTACTTC. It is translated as CASSPGQGSEQYF.

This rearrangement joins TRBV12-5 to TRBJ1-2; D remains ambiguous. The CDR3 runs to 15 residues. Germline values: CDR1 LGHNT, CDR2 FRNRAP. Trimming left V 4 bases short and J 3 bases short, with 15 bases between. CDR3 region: CASGSPGLLHYGYTF. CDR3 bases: TGTGCTAGTGGTTCACCAGGATTACTTCACTATGGCTACACCTTC.

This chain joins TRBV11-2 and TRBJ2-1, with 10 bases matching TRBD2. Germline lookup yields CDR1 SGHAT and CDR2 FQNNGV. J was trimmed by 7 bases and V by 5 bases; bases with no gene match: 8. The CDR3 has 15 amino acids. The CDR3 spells CASSLAGEIRNEQFF. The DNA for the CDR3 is TGTGCCAGCAGCCTAGCGGGAGAGATCCGAAATGAGCAGTTCTTC. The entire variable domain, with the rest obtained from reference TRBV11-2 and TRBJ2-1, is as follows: EAGVAQSPRYKIIEKRQSVAFWCNPISGHATLYWYQQILGQGPKLLIQFQNNGVVDDSQLPKDRFSAERLKGVDSTLKIQPAKLEDSAVYLCASSLAGEIRNEQFFGPGTRLTVL.